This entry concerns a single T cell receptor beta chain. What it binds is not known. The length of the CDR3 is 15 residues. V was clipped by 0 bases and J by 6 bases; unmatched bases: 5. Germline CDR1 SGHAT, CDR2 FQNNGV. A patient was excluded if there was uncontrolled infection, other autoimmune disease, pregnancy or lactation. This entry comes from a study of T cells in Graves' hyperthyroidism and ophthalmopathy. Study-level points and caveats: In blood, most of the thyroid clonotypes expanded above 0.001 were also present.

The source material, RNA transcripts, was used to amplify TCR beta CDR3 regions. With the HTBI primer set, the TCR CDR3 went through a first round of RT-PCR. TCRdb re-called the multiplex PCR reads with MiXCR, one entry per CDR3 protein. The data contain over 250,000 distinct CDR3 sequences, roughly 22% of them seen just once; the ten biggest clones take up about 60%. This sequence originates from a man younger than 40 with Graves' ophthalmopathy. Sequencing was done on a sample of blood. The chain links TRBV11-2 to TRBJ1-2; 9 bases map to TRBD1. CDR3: CASSLDWTGDDGYTF. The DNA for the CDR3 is TGTGCCAGCAGCTTAGATTGGACAGGGGATGATGGCTACACCTTC. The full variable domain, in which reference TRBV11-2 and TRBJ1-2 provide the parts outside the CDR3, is EAGVAQSPRYKIIEKRQSVAFWCNPISGHATLYWYQQILGQGPKLLIQFQNNGVVDDSQLPKDRFSAERLKGVDSTLKIQPAKLEDSAVYLCASSLDWTGDDGYTFGSGTRLTVV.